The clone carrying this TCR beta chain was seen only a few times. Antigen specificity is unknown. This sample is drawn from a study of response to subunit inactivated influenza vaccine. Broader study findings: The authors suggested that few new T cells are recruited per seasonal influenza vaccination.

TCRdb reprocessed the RT-PCR reads with MiXCR, giving one entry per CDR3 protein. The table lists about 500,000 distinct CDR3 sequences, about an eighth of them singletons. The CDR3 length is 11 residues. Trimming pared 1 base from V and 5 bases from J, leaving 3 bases between. Germline V gene lookup returns CDR1 LGHDT and CDR2 YNNKEL (reference sequence). Sequences were derived from PBMCs from blood, sampled about 6 weeks after vaccination. The sequence came from a man in his forties or fifties who received an inactivated influenza vaccine. V gene TRBV3-1 combines with J gene TRBJ2-7; no firm D call. The DNA of the CDR3 is TGTGCCAGCAGCCAAGTCCACGAGCAGTACTTC. Translation: CASSQVHEQYF.